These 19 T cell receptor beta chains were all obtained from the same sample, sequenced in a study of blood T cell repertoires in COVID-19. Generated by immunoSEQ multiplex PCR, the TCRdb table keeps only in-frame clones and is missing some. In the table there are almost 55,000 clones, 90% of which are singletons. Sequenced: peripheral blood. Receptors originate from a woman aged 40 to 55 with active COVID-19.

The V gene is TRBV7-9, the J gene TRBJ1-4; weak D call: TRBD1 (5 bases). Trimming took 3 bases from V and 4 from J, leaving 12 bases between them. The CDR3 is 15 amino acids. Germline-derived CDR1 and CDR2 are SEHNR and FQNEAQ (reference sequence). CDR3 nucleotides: TGTGCCAGCAGCTTCAACACAGGTCTTAATGAAAAACTGTTTTTT. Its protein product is CASSFNTGLNEKLFF. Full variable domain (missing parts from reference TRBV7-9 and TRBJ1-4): DTGVSQNPRHKITKRGQNVTFRCDPISEHNRLYWYRQTLGQGPEFLTYFQNEAQLEKSRLLSDRFSAERPKGSFSTLEIQRTEQGDSAMYLCASSFNTGLNEKLFFGSGTQLSVL.

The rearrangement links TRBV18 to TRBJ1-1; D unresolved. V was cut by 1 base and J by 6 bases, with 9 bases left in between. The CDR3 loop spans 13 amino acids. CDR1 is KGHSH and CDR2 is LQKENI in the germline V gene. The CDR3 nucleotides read TGTGCCAGCTCACCACGCCCTCGGGCTGAAGCTTTCTTT. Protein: CASSPRPRAEAFF.

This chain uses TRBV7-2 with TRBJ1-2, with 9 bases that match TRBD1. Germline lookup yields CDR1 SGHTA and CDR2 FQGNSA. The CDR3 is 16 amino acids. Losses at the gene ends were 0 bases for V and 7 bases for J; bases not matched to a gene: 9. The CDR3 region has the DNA TGTGCCAGCAGCTTAGCGGGGGACAGGGCTATCTCTGGCTACACCTTC. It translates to CASSLAGDRAISGYTF.

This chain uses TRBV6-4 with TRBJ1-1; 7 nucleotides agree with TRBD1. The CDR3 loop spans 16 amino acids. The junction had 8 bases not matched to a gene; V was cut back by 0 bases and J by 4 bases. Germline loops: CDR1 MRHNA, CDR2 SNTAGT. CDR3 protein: CASSDSSRGRLTEAFF. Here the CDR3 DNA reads TGTGCCAGCAGTGACTCGTCGAGGGGGCGCCTCACTGAAGCTTTCTTT.

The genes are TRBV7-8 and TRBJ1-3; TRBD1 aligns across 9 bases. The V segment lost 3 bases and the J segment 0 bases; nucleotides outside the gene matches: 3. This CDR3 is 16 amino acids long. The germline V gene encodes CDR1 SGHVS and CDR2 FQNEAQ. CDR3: CASSFGQGFSGNTIYF. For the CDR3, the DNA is TGTGCCAGCAGCTTTGGACAGGGGTTCTCTGGAAACACCATATATTTT.

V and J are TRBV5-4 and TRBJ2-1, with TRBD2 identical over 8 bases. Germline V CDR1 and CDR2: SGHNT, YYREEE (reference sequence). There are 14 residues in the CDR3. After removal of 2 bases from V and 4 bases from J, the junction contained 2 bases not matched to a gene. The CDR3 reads CASSFAGGYNEQFF. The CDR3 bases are TGTGCCAGCAGCTTCGCGGGGGGATACAATGAGCAGTTCTTC.

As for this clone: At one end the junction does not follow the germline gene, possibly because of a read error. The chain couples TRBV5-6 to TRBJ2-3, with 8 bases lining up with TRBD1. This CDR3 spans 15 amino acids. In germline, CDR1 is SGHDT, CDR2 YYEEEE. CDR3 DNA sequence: TGTGCCAGCAGCTTGGGGGGGACAGGCACAGAGACGCAGTATTTT. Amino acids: CASSLGGTGTETQYF. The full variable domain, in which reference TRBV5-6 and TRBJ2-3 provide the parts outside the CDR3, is DAGVTQSPTHLIKTRGQQVTLRCSPKSGHDTVSWYQQALGQGPQFIFQYYEEEERQRGNFPDRFSGHQFPNYSSELNVNALLLGDSALYLCASSLGGTGTETQYFGPGTRLTVL.

CDR3 coding DNA: TGTGCCAGCAGCGTAGACGGGAAGGAGTATGAAAAACTGTTTTTT. It specifies CASSVDGKEYEKLFF. The genes are TRBV9 and TRBJ1-4, with D hard to call. Trimming pared 0 bases from V and 6 bases from J, leaving 12 bases between. Per germline, CDR1 SGDLS and CDR2 YYNGEE. The CDR3 is made up of 15 amino acids.

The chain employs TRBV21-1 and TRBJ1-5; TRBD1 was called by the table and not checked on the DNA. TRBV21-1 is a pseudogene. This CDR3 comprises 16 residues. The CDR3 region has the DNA TGTGCCGCCCCCAGCAGGGATCCCTATAGCAATCAGCCCCAGCATTTT. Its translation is CAAPSRDPYSNQPQHF.

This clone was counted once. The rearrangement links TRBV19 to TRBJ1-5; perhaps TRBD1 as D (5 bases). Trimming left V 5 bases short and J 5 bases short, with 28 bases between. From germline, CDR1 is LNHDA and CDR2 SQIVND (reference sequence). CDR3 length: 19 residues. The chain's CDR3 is CASSSSRPDAGPPHQPQHF. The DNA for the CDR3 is TGTGCCAGTAGTTCGTCGCGCCCCGACGCGGGACCCCCGCATCAGCCCCAGCATTTT.

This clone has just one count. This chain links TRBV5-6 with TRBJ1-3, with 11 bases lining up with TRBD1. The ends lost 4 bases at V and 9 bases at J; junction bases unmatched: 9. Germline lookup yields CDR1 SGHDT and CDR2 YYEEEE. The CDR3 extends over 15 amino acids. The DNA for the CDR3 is TGTGCCAGCAGCCAACAAGGACAGGGGGCTGGCACCATATATTTT. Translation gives CASSQQGQGAGTIYF.

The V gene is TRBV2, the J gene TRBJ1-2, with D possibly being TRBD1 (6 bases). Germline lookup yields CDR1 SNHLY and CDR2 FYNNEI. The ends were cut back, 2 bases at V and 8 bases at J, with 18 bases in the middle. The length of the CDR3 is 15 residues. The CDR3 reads CASSETHRELEGYTF. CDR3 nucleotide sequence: TGTGCCAGCAGTGAAACCCACAGGGAGCTAGAAGGCTACACCTTC.

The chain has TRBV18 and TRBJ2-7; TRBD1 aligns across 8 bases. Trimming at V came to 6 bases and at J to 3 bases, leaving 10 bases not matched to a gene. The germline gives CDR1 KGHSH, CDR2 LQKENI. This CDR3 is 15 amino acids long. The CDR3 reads CASSRAGQGYYEQYF. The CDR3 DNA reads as TGTGCCAGCTCCCGAGCTGGACAGGGTTACTACGAGCAGTACTTC.

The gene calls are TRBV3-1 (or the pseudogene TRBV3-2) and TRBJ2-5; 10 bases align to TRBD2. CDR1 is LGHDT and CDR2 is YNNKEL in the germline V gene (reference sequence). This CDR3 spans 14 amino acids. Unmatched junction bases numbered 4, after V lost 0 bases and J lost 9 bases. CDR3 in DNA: TGTGCCAGCAGCCAAGATCCAGCGGGGGGGTCCCAGTACTTC. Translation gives CASSQDPAGGSQYF.

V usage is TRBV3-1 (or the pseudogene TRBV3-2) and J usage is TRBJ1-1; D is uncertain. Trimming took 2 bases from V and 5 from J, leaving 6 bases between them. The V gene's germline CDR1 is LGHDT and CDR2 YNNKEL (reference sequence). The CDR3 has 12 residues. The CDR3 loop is CASSQTETEAFF. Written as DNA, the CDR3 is TGTGCCAGCAGCCAAACTGAAACTGAAGCTTTCTTT.

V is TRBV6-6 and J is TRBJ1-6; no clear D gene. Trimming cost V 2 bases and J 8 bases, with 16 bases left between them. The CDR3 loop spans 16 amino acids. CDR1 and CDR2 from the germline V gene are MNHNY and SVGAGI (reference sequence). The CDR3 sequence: CASSYALGRSDSPLHF. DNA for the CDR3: TGTGCCAGCAGTTACGCCCTAGGAAGGAGCGATTCACCCCTCCACTTT.

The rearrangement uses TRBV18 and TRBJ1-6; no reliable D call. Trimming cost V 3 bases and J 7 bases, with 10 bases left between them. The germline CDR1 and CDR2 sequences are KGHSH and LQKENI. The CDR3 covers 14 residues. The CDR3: CASSPRRGNSPLHF. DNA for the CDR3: TGTGCCAGCTCACCGCGTCGGGGAAATTCACCCCTCCACTTT.

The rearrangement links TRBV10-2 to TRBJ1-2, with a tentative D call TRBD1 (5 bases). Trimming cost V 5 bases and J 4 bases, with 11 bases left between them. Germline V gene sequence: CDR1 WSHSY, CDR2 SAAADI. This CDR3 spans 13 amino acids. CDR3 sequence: CASSRQNLYGYTF. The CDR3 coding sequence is TGCGCCAGCAGTAGACAGAACCTCTATGGCTACACCTTC.

The CDR3 coding sequence is TGTGCCAGCAGGCGAACAGGGGGCGGGGTTGTAGTTGCAACTAATGAAAAACTGTTTTTT. This gives the protein CASRRTGGGVVVATNEKLFF. The genes are TRBV6-6 and TRBJ1-4; 9 bases fit TRBD1. The CDR3 has 20 amino acids. CDR1 and CDR2 (germline): MNHNY, SVGAGI (reference sequence). V lost 6 bases, J lost 0 bases, and 17 bases stayed unmatched.